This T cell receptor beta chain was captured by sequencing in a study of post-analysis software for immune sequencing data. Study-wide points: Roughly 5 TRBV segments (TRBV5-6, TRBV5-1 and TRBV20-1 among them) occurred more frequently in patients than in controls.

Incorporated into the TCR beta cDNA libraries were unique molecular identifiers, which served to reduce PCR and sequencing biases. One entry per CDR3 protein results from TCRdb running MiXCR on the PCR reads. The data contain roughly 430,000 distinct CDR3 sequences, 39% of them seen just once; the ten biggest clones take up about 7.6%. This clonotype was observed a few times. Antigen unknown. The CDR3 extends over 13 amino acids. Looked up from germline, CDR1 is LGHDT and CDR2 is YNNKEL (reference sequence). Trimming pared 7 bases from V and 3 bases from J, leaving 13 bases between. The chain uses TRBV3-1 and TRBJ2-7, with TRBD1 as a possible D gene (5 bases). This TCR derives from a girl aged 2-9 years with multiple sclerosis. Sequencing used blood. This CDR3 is CASKGNNYYEQYF. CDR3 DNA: TGTGCCAGCAAGGGGAACAACTACTACGAGCAGTACTTC.